This is a list of T cell receptor beta chains from one sample in a study of molecular identifiers for immune sequencing clone quantification. One entry per CDR3 protein results from TCRdb running MiXCR on the PCR reads. The sample comprises around 480,000 distinct CDR3 sequences, over 20% of which are singletons, and roughly 0.81% rests with the top ten. The sample taken for sequencing was naive CD8+ T cells from blood, with Jurkat cell RNA spiked in. All receptors derive from a human donor in good health. Some libraries in this study had Jurkat cell RNA spiked in. CDR3s include the opening cysteine and the closing phenylalanine or tryptophan. Fields, in order: D gene, J gene, V gene, clone size, CDR3 DNA, CDR3 protein. The D gene is left open where the match is weak. Not every row has a clone size; where given, it reads once, few, many or a size class.

d_gene: .; j_gene: TRBJ1-6; v_gene: TRBV27; abundance: .; CDR3nt: TGTGCCAGCAGTTCAATCACGCCCACGGGACTGAATAATTCACCCCTCCACTTT; CDR3aa: CASSSITPTGLNNSPLHF
d_gene: .; j_gene: TRBJ1-1; v_gene: TRBV9; abundance: .; CDR3nt: TGTGCCAGTAATGCTGGACAGATGAACACTGAAGCTTTCTTT; CDR3aa: CASNAGQMNTEAFF
d_gene: .; j_gene: TRBJ2-5; v_gene: TRBV5-6; abundance: many; CDR3nt: TGTGCCAGCGGACTTGGTAGTCAGGAAGAGACCCAGTACTTC; CDR3aa: CASGLGSQEETQYF
d_gene: TRBD2; j_gene: TRBJ2-3; v_gene: TRBV15; abundance: .; CDR3nt: TGTGCCACCAGCAGAGGGGCGGGAGTGGTAGATACGCAGTATTTT; CDR3aa: CATSRGAGVVDTQYF
d_gene: TRBD2; j_gene: TRBJ2-3; v_gene: TRBV2; abundance: many; CDR3nt: TGTGCCAGCAGTGAAGATAGCGGGAGTACTAGCACAGATACGCAGTATTTT; CDR3aa: CASSEDSGSTSTDTQYF
d_gene: TRBD2; j_gene: TRBJ2-1; v_gene: TRBV7-9; abundance: .; CDR3nt: TGTGCCAGCAGCTTCTTCGCGGGGGGGGACAATGAGCAGTTCTTC; CDR3aa: CASSFFAGGDNEQFF
d_gene: TRBD1; j_gene: TRBJ2-7; v_gene: TRBV6-5; abundance: .; CDR3nt: TGTGCCAGCAGTTACGGGACAGCGTTGGTTTCCGAGCAGTACTTC; CDR3aa: CASSYGTALVSEQYF
d_gene: .; j_gene: TRBJ2-5; v_gene: TRBV6-6; abundance: many; CDR3nt: TGTGCCAGCATAGGGCTGGAAGAGACCCAGTACTTC; CDR3aa: CASIGLEETQYF
d_gene: .; j_gene: TRBJ1-1; v_gene: TRBV6-5; abundance: many; CDR3nt: TGTGCCAGCACCGAAAATAGGGCGGGGACTGAAGCTTTCTTT; CDR3aa: CASTENRAGTEAFF
d_gene: TRBD2; j_gene: TRBJ2-3; v_gene: TRBV4-1; abundance: many; CDR3nt: TGCGCCAGCAGCCAATTCCCGGGACTAGCGGTGGACACAGATACGCAGTATTTT; CDR3aa: CASSQFPGLAVDTDTQYF
d_gene: .; j_gene: TRBJ2-5; v_gene: TRBV12-3/TRBV12-4; abundance: .; CDR3nt: TGTGCCAGCAGCATAGACTACTTGGCCGTTCGGACCCAGTACTTC; CDR3aa: CASSIDYLAVRTQYF
d_gene: .; j_gene: TRBJ1-1; v_gene: TRBV5-1; abundance: many; CDR3nt: TGCGCCAGCAGCTGGAGGACAGAGATGAACACTGAAGCTTTCTTT; CDR3aa: CASSWRTEMNTEAFF
d_gene: .; j_gene: TRBJ2-7; v_gene: TRBV5-1; abundance: many; CDR3nt: TGCGCCAGCAGCTCGTCGAGGGAGCAGTACTTC; CDR3aa: CASSSSREQYF
d_gene: .; j_gene: TRBJ1-2; v_gene: TRBV29-1; abundance: .; CDR3nt: TGCAGCGTGATCCTAGAGACCTATGGCTACACCTTC; CDR3aa: CSVILETYGYTF
d_gene: TRBD2; j_gene: TRBJ2-1; v_gene: TRBV25-1; abundance: many; CDR3nt: TGTGCCAGCAGTGAAAACGTGCGGGGGGCCGGGGATGAGCAGTTCTTC; CDR3aa: CASSENVRGAGDEQFF
d_gene: TRBD1; j_gene: TRBJ2-7; v_gene: TRBV20-1; abundance: .; CDR3nt: TGCAGTGCTAGAGGGACAGGGATCGGTTTGGAGCAGTACTTC; CDR3aa: CSARGTGIGLEQYF
d_gene: .; j_gene: TRBJ1-1; v_gene: TRBV15; abundance: few; CDR3nt: TGTGCCACCAGCGGGAACAGGGTAGCTAGGAACACTGAAGCTTTCTTT; CDR3aa: CATSGNRVARNTEAFF
d_gene: .; j_gene: TRBJ2-5; v_gene: TRBV6-5; abundance: .; CDR3nt: TGTGCCAGCAGTTACCCGTCAGGGGGGCAGGAGACCCAGTACTTC; CDR3aa: CASSYPSGGQETQYF
d_gene: TRBD1; j_gene: TRBJ1-1; v_gene: TRBV12-3/TRBV12-4; abundance: few; CDR3nt: TGTGCCAGCAGTTTTTCAGGGGGCTTCACTGAAGCTTTCTTT; CDR3aa: CASSFSGGFTEAFF
d_gene: TRBD2; j_gene: TRBJ2-1; v_gene: TRBV27; abundance: .; CDR3nt: TGTGCCAGCAGTTTTGGGGGGGGGGACAATGAGCAGTTCTTC; CDR3aa: CASSFGGGDNEQFF
d_gene: .; j_gene: TRBJ1-2; v_gene: TRBV4-1; abundance: .; CDR3nt: TGCGCCAGCAGCCAAGATAGGGGGGAAGGTTTCTATGGCTACACCTTC; CDR3aa: CASSQDRGEGFYGYTF
d_gene: .; j_gene: TRBJ2-7; v_gene: TRBV9; abundance: .; CDR3nt: TGTGCCAGCAGCGTAGCACAGGGGGGGGACGAGCAGTACTTC; CDR3aa: CASSVAQGGDEQYF
d_gene: TRBD2; j_gene: TRBJ2-1; v_gene: TRBV13; abundance: .; CDR3nt: TGTGCCAGCAGCTTGCGCGGACTAGCGGGACCTGGCAATGAGCAGTTCTTC; CDR3aa: CASSLRGLAGPGNEQFF
d_gene: TRBD2; j_gene: TRBJ2-5; v_gene: TRBV7-8; abundance: many; CDR3nt: TGTGCCAGCAGCTTAGCTGTTAGCGGGGTTCGAGAGACCCAGTACTTC; CDR3aa: CASSLAVSGVRETQYF
d_gene: .; j_gene: TRBJ2-7; v_gene: TRBV4-3; abundance: few; CDR3nt: TGCGCCAGCAGCCAAGTTATAAGTGGCGAGCAGTACTTC; CDR3aa: CASSQVISGEQYF
d_gene: .; j_gene: TRBJ2-3; v_gene: TRBV5-5; abundance: few; CDR3nt: TGTGCCAGCAGCTCATATGGTAGGGGTCAAGATACGCAGTATTTT; CDR3aa: CASSSYGRGQDTQYF
d_gene: TRBD1; j_gene: TRBJ2-3; v_gene: TRBV13; abundance: .; CDR3nt: TGTGCCAGCAGCCAGGACAGGGCCCCAAATACGCAGTATTTT; CDR3aa: CASSQDRAPNTQYF
d_gene: TRBD1; j_gene: TRBJ1-6; v_gene: TRBV11-2; abundance: .; CDR3nt: TGTGCCAGCAGCCCGAGACAGGGTCTATATAATTCACCCCTCCACTTT; CDR3aa: CASSPRQGLYNSPLHF
d_gene: .; j_gene: TRBJ2-7; v_gene: TRBV9; abundance: .; CDR3nt: TGTGCCAGAATACGGGGGCAGTACTTC; CDR3aa: CARIRGQYF
d_gene: .; j_gene: TRBJ1-6; v_gene: TRBV4-1; abundance: .; CDR3nt: TGCGCCAGCAGCCAAGATATGGGGCTGATTAATTCACCCCTCCACTTT; CDR3aa: CASSQDMGLINSPLHF
d_gene: .; j_gene: TRBJ2-3; v_gene: TRBV19; abundance: many; CDR3nt: TGTGCCAGTAGTCCAGGACCAAACCGCCATACGCAGTATTTT; CDR3aa: CASSPGPNRHTQYF
d_gene: .; j_gene: TRBJ2-6; v_gene: TRBV3-1; abundance: .; CDR3nt: TGTGCCAGCAGCAGAAAAGGGGTACATGGGGCCAACGTCCTGACTTTC; CDR3aa: CASSRKGVHGANVLTF
d_gene: .; j_gene: TRBJ2-7; v_gene: TRBV28; abundance: .; CDR3nt: TGTGCCAGCAACTTGGAGGGAATCTACGAGCAGTACTTC; CDR3aa: CASNLEGIYEQYF
d_gene: TRBD2; j_gene: TRBJ2-7; v_gene: TRBV19; abundance: few; CDR3nt: TGTGCCAGTAGTATCACGGCTAGCGGGAGTAGCTACGAGCAGTACTTC; CDR3aa: CASSITASGSSYEQYF
d_gene: TRBD1; j_gene: TRBJ1-1; v_gene: TRBV30; abundance: few; CDR3nt: TGTGCCTGGGGACAGGGGGCGTACACTGAAGCTTTCTTT; CDR3aa: CAWGQGAYTEAFF
d_gene: .; j_gene: TRBJ2-3; v_gene: TRBV3-2; abundance: .; CDR3nt: TGTGCCCGCAGGGTTGCTAGCACAGATACGCAGTATTTT; CDR3aa: CARRVASTDTQYF
d_gene: .; j_gene: TRBJ1-6; v_gene: TRBV7-8; abundance: .; CDR3nt: TGTGCCAGCAGCTCAGGCGCGGGACCTCCGCATTCACCCCTCCACTTT; CDR3aa: CASSSGAGPPHSPLHF
d_gene: TRBD1; j_gene: TRBJ2-7; v_gene: TRBV6-2/TRBV6-3; abundance: few; CDR3nt: TGTGCCAGCAGTTACGGGACAGGGCAGCCCCTGAACTTC; CDR3aa: CASSYGTGQPLNF
d_gene: .; j_gene: TRBJ2-1; v_gene: TRBV6-4; abundance: few; CDR3nt: TGTGCCAGCAGTGTCACAGTTTACAATGAGCAGTTCTTC; CDR3aa: CASSVTVYNEQFF
d_gene: .; j_gene: TRBJ2-7; v_gene: TRBV11-2; abundance: few; CDR3nt: TGTGCCAGCAGCTTAGAGGTTTTGGGCGGGCAGTACTTC; CDR3aa: CASSLEVLGGQYF
d_gene: .; j_gene: TRBJ2-1; v_gene: TRBV20-1; abundance: many; CDR3nt: TGCAGTGCTAGTACTGCGACCTACAATGAGCAGTTCTTC; CDR3aa: CSASTATYNEQFF
d_gene: .; j_gene: TRBJ2-3; v_gene: TRBV3-1; abundance: .; CDR3nt: TGTGCCAGCAGCCAAGGCGATCCGGGGGCGCGGGCAGATACGCAGTATTTT; CDR3aa: CASSQGDPGARADTQYF
d_gene: TRBD2; j_gene: TRBJ2-5; v_gene: TRBV12-3/TRBV12-4; abundance: .; CDR3nt: TGTGCCAGCAGCCTAGCGGGAGGGATGGAGACCCAGTACTTC; CDR3aa: CASSLAGGMETQYF
d_gene: .; j_gene: TRBJ1-4; v_gene: TRBV4-2; abundance: many; CDR3nt: TGTGCCAGCAGCCGGATGACAGGAGACTATGAAAAACTGTTTTTT; CDR3aa: CASSRMTGDYEKLFF
d_gene: .; j_gene: TRBJ1-1; v_gene: TRBV7-9; abundance: many; CDR3nt: TGTGCCAGCAACCCTTCCCGAGAAATGAACACTGAAGCTTTCTTT; CDR3aa: CASNPSREMNTEAFF
d_gene: .; j_gene: TRBJ1-2; v_gene: TRBV14; abundance: many; CDR3nt: TGTGCCAGCAGCCAAGATCGGATAAACTATGGCTACACCTTC; CDR3aa: CASSQDRINYGYTF
d_gene: TRBD2; j_gene: TRBJ2-5; v_gene: TRBV5-1; abundance: few; CDR3nt: TGCGCCAGCAGCTTGAATCCGCGGGGGGCGAAACAAGAGACCCAGTACTTC; CDR3aa: CASSLNPRGAKQETQYF
d_gene: .; j_gene: TRBJ2-7; v_gene: TRBV20-1; abundance: .; CDR3nt: TGCAGTGTAAGGGGGGGGGTCTCCTACGAGCAGTACTTC; CDR3aa: CSVRGGVSYEQYF
d_gene: TRBD2; j_gene: TRBJ2-7; v_gene: TRBV6-1; abundance: many; CDR3nt: TGTGCCAGCAGTGATCCTAGCGGGAGGGCATACGAGCAGTACTTC; CDR3aa: CASSDPSGRAYEQYF
d_gene: .; j_gene: TRBJ2-1; v_gene: TRBV18; abundance: .; CDR3nt: TGTGCCAGCTCACCGGGACTGTCCAATGAGCAGTTCTTC; CDR3aa: CASSPGLSNEQFF
d_gene: .; j_gene: TRBJ2-7; v_gene: TRBV6-6; abundance: many; CDR3nt: TGTGCCAGCAGTTACTCGACCGGGACACAATACGAGCAGTACTTC; CDR3aa: CASSYSTGTQYEQYF